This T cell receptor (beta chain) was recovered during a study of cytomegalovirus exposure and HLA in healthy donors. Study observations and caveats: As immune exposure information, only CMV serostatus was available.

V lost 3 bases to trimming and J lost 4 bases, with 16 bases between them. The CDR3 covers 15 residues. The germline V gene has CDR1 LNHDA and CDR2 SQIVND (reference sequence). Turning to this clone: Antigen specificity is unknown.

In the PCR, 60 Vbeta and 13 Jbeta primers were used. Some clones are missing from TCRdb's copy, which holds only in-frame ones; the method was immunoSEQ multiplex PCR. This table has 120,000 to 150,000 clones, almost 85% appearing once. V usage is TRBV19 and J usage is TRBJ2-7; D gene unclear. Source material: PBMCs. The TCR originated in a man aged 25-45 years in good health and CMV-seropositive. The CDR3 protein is CASSISSSYLYEQYF. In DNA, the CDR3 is TGTGCCAGTAGTATCTCGTCCTCTTACCTATACGAGCAGTACTTC.